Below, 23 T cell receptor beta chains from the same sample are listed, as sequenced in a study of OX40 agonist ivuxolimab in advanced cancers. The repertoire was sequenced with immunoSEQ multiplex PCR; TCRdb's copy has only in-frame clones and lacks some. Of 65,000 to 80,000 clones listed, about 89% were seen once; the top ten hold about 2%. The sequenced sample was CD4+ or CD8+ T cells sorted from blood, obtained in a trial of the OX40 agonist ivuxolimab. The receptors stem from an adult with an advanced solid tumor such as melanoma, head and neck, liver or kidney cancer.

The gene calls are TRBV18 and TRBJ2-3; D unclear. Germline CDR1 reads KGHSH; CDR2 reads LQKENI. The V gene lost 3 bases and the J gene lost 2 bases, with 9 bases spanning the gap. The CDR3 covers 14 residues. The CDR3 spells CASSPETVTDTQYF. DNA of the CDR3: TGTGCCAGCTCACCGGAAACGGTCACAGATACGCAGTATTTT.

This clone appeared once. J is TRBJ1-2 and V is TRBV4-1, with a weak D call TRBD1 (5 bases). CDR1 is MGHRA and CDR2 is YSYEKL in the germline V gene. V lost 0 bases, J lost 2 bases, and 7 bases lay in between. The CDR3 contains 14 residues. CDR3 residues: CASSQDPGNYGYTF. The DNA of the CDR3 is TGCGCCAGCAGCCAAGATCCAGGGAACTATGGCTACACCTTC.

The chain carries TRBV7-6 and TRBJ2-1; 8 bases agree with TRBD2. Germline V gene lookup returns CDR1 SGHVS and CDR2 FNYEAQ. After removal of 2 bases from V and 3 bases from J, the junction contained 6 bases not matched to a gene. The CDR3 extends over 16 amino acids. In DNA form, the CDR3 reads TGTGCCAGCAGCTTAAATAGCGGGGTAAACTACAATGAGCAGTTCTTC. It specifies CASSLNSGVNYNEQFF.

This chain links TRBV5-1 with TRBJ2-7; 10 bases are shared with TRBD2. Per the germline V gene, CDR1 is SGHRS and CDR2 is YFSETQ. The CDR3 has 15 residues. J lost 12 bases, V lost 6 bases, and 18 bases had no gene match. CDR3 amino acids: CASTPELAGFSGWYF. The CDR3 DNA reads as TGCGCCAGCACCCCAGAACTAGCGGGATTCTCGGGGTGGTACTTC. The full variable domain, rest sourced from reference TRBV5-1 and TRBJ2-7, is KAGVTQTPRYLIKTRGQQVTLSCSPISGHRSVSWYQQTPGQGLQFLFEYFSETQRNKGNFPGRFSGRQFSNSRSEMNVSTLELGDSALYLCASTPELAGFSGWYFGPGTRLTVT.

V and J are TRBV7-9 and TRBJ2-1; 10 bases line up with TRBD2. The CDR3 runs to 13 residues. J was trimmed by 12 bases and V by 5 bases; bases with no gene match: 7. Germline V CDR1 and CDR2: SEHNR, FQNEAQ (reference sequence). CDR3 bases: TGTGCCAGCAGCGGAACTCCTAGCGGGAGGCAGTTCTTC. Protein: CASSGTPSGRQFF.

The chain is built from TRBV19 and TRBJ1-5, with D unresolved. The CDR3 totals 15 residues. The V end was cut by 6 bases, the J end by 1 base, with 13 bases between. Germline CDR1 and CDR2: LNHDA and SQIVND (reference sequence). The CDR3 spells CASRPDGISNQPQHF. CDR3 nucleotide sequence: TGTGCCAGTAGGCCGGATGGGATAAGCAATCAGCCCCAGCATTTT.

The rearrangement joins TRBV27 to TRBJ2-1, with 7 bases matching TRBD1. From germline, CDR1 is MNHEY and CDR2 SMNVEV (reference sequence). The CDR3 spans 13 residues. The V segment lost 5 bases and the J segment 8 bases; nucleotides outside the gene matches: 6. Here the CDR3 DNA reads TGTGCCAGCAGTCAGACAGGGCGGGATGAGCAGTTCTTC. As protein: CASSQTGRDEQFF.

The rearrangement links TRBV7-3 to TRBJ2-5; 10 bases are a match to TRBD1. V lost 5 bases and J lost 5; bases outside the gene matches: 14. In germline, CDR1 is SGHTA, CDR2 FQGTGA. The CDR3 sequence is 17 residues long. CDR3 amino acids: CASSLYGTGDSLETQYF. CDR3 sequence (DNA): TGTGCCAGCAGCCTATACGGGACAGGGGACAGCTTGGAGACCCAGTACTTC.

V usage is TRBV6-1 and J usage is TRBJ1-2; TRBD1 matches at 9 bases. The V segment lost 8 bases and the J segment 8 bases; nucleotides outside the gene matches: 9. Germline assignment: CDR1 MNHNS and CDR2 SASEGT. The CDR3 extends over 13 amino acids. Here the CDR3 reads CASEGQGAGGYTF. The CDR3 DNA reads TGTGCCAGCGAGGGACAGGGAGCCGGGGGCTACACCTTC.

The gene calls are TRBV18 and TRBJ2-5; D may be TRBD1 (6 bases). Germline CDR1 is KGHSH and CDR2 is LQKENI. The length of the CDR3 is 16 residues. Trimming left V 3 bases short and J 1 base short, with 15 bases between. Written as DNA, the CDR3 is TGTGCCAGCTCACCTGTGACAGGTCAATTCCAAGAGACCCAGTACTTC. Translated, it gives CASSPVTGQFQETQYF. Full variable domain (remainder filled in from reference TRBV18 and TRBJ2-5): NAGVMQNPRHLVRRRGQEARLRCSPMKGHSHVYWYRQLPEEGLKFMVYLQKENIIDESGMPKERFSAEFPKEGPSILRIQQVVRGDSAAYFCASSPVTGQFQETQYFGPGTRLLVL.

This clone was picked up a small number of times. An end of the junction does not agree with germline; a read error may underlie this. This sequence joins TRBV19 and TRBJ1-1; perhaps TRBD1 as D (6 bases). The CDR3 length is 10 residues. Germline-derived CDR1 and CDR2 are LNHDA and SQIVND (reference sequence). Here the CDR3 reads CASSRGGTLF. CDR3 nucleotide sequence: TGTGCCAGTAGCAGAGGGGGAACCCTTTTT.

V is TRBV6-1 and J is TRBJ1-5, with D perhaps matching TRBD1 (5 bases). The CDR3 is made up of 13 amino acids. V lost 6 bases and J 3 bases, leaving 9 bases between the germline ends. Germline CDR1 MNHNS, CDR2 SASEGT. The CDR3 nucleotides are TGTGCCAGCAGCCGACAGTTCAATCAGCCCCAGCATTTT. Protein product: CASSRQFNQPQHF.

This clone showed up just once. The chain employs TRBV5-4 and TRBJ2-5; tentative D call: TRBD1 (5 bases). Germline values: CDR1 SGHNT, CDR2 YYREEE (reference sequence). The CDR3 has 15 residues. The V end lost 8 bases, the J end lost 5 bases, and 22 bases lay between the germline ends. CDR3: CARTGHSDLEETQYF. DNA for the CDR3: TGTGCCAGGACTGGACACTCCGATCTGGAGGAGACCCAGTACTTC.

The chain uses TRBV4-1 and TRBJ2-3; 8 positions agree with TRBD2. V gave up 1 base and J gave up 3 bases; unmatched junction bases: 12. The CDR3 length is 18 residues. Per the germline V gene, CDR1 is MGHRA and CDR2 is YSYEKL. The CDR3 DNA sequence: TGCGCCAGCAGCCAAGTCGGGGGGGTAGCCTCCAGGACAGATACGCAGTATTTT. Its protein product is CASSQVGGVASRTDTQYF.

The CDR3: CASSQDLAWVTDTQYF. CDR3 DNA sequence: TGCGCCAGCAGCCAAGACCTAGCCTGGGTCACAGATACGCAGTATTTT. The rearrangement links TRBV4-1 to TRBJ2-3; D might be TRBD2 (5 bases). Germline V lookup: CDR1 MGHRA, CDR2 YSYEKL. This CDR3 contains 16 residues. Trimming removed 0 bases from V and 2 bases from J, with 12 bases in between.

CDR3 loop: CASSSGVLATFYNSPLHF. The CDR3 DNA reads TGTGCCAGCAGCTCAGGGGTTCTTGCAACTTTTTATAATTCACCCCTCCACTTT. V gene TRBV7-4 combines with J gene TRBJ1-6; perhaps TRBD1 as D (6 bases). The CDR3 totals 18 residues. Between the trimmed V and J ends, which lost 4 bases and 4 bases, there was a span of 20 bases. Germline CDR1 is SGHVT and CDR2 is SQSDAQ.

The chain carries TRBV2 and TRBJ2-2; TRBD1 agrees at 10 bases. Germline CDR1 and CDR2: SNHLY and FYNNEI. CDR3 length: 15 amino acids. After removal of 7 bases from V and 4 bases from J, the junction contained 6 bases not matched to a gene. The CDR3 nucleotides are TGTGCCAGCAATGTAGGACAGGGGGGCACCGGGGAGCTGTTTTTT. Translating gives CASNVGQGGTGELFF. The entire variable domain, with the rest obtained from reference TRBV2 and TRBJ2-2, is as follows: EPEVTQTPSHQVTQMGQEVILRCVPISNHLYFYWYRQILGQKVEFLVSFYNNEISEKSEIFDDQFSVERPDGSNFTLKIRSTKLEDSAMYFCASNVGQGGTGELFFGEGSRLTVL.

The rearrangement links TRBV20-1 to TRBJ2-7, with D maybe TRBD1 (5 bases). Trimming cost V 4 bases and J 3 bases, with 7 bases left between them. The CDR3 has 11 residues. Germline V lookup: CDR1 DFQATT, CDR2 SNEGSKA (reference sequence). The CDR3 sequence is CSATRDYEQYF. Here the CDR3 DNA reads TGCAGTGCTACCAGGGACTACGAGCAGTACTTC.

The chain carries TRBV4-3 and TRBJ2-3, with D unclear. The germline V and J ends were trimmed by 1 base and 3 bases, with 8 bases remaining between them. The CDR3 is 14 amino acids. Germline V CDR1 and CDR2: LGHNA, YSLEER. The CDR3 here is CASSQGPRTDTQYF. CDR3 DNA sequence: TGCGCCAGCAGCCAAGGGCCGCGTACAGATACGCAGTATTTT.

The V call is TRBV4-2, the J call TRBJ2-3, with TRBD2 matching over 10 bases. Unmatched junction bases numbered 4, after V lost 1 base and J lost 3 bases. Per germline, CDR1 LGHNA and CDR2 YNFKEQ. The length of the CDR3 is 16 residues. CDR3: CASSQGAAGGTDTQYF. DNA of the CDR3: TGTGCCAGCAGCCAAGGAGCAGCGGGAGGGACAGATACGCAGTATTTT.

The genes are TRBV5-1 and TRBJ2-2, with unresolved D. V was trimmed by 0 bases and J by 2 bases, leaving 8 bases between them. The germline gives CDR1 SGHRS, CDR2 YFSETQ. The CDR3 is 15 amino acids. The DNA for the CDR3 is TGCGCCAGCAGCTTGGGATCGGTTAACACCGGGGAGCTGTTTTTT. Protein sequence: CASSLGSVNTGELFF.

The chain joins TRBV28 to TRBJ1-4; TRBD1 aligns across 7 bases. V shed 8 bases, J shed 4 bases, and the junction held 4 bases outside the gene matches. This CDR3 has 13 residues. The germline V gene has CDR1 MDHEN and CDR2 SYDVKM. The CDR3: CASRAGGNEKLFF. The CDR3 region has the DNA TGTGCCAGCCGAGCAGGGGGTAATGAAAAACTGTTTTTT.

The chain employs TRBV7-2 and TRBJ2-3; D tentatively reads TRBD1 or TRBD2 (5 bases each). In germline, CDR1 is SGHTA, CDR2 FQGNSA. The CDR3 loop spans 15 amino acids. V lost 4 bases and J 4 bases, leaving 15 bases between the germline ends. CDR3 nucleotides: TGTGCCAGCAGCTCGGTAGGGACGGGCGCAGATACGCAGTATTTT. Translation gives CASSSVGTGADTQYF.